This TCR beta chain is from a study of identical twins. The CDR3 totals 13 residues. V dropped 1 base and J dropped 5 bases, with 8 bases sitting between them. Germline V CDR1 and CDR2: LGHDT, YNNKEL (reference sequence). MiXCR, applied by TCRdb to the 5' RACE reads, yields one record per CDR3 protein. The repertoire includes hundreds of thousands of distinct CDR3 sequences, roughly 18% of them detected once, and less than 15% sits in the top ten. This sample was also put to use in a study of T cells expressing NK-cell markers. That publication notes: Dominant NKG2C+ clonotypes made up about 1.0-7.0% of CD8+ T cells in a handful of donors.

Sequenced: PBMCs. J is TRBJ2-5 and V is TRBV3-1; D is possibly TRBD2 (5 bases). This receptor was taken from a woman younger than 30 in good health. The CDR3 region has the DNA TGTGCCAGCAGCCAAGGGTGGGAGGAGACCCAGTACTTC. It codes for CASSQGWEETQYF.